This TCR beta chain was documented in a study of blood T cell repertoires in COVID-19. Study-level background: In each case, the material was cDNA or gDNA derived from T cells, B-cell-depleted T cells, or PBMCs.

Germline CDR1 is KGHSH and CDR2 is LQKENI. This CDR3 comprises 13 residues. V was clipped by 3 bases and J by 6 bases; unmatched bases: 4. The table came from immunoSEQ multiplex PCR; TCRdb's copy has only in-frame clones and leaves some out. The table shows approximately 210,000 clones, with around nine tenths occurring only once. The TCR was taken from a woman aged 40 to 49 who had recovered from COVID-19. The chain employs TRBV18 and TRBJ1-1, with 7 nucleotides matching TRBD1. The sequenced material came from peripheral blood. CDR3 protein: CASSPRGRAEAFF. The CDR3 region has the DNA TGTGCCAGCTCACCGAGGGGGCGGGCTGAAGCTTTCTTT. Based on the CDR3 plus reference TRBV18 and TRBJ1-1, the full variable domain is NAGVMQNPRHLVRRRGQEARLRCSPMKGHSHVYWYRQLPEEGLKFMVYLQKENIIDESGMPKERFSAEFPKEGPSILRIQQVVRGDSAAYFCASSPRGRAEAFFGQGTRLTVV.